These T cell receptor beta chains were read from a single sample in a study of identical twins. TCRdb itself ran the 5' RACE reads through MiXCR, one entry per CDR3 protein. The repertoire includes approximately 1.8 million distinct CDR3 sequences, under 35% of them detected once, and under 0.35% sits in the top ten. The sequenced material came from cord blood. These receptors all come from a newborn girl in good health. Each CDR3 is given with its conserved first and last residue. The D gene is left open where the match is weak. The size of a clone is reported for some rows only, either as once, few or many, or as a class for expanded clones.

CDR3 length	clone size	D gene	J gene	V gene	CDR3 protein	CDR3 DNA
15	.	TRBD1	TRBJ1-3	TRBV29-1	CSASGQGSSGNTIYF	TGCAGCGCGTCGGGACAGGGGAGCTCTGGAAACACCATATATTTT
17	few	.	TRBJ1-6	TRBV6-1	CASSEAGTLPGNSPLHF	TGTGCCAGCAGTGAAGCGGGGACCCTCCCGGGGAATTCACCCCTCCACTTT
14	.	.	TRBJ2-1	TRBV6-5	CASSYRNSYNEQFF	TGTGCCAGCAGTTACCGGAACAGTTACAATGAGCAGTTCTTC
15	.	TRBD2	TRBJ2-1	TRBV6-5	CASSYSSGRGNEQFF	TGTGCCAGCAGTTACTCTAGCGGGAGAGGAAATGAGCAGTTCTTC
15	.	.	TRBJ2-1	TRBV4-1	CASSQAPLGGNEQFF	TGCGCCAGCAGCCAAGCTCCTTTAGGGGGCAATGAGCAGTTCTTC
17	.	TRBD1	TRBJ2-5	TRBV4-2	CVSSQDKTRQGRETQYF	TGTGTCAGCAGCCAAGATAAAACCCGACAGGGGAGGGAGACCCAGTACTTC
14	.	.	TRBJ2-7	TRBV19	CASRPILGYNEQYF	TGTGCCAGTCGTCCTATACTAGGTTACAATGAGCAGTACTTC
11	.	.	TRBJ2-3	TRBV11-2	CASTRIDTQYF	TGTGCCAGCACCCGTATTGATACGCAGTATTTT
14	.	TRBD1	TRBJ2-4	TRBV20-1	CSATNRGSGNIQYF	TGCAGTGCTACTAACAGGGGTTCGGGGAACATTCAGTACTTC
15	many	TRBD2	TRBJ2-3	TRBV12-5	CASAPAGGVADTQYF	TGTGCTAGTGCCCCAGCGGGAGGAGTAGCAGATACGCAGTATTTT
15	.	TRBD2	TRBJ2-2	TRBV10-3	CAISESRGSTGELFF	TGTGCCATCAGTGAGTCGCGCGGGAGTACGGGGGAGCTGTTTTTT
16	.	TRBD1	TRBJ1-2	TRBV28	CASSFLGQGWNYGYTF	TGTGCCAGCAGTTTTCTGGGACAGGGGTGGAACTATGGCTACACCTTC
13	few	TRBD1	TRBJ1-2	TRBV24-1	CATSEWTGNGYTF	TGTGCCACCAGTGAATGGACAGGGAATGGCTACACCTTC
14	few	TRBD1	TRBJ2-5	TRBV6-1	CASSAGTGKETQYF	TGTGCCAGCAGTGCCGGGACAGGGAAAGAGACCCAGTACTTC
15	.	TRBD1	TRBJ1-5	TRBV4-1	CASSQGQGAYQPQHF	TGCGCCAGCAGCCAAGGACAGGGGGCTTATCAGCCCCAGCATTTT
15	.	.	TRBJ2-1	TRBV7-9	CASSLGVGTQGEQFF	TGTGCCAGCAGCTTAGGAGTAGGGACGCAGGGTGAGCAGTTCTTC
13	few	.	TRBJ2-7	TRBV28	CASSLKGLSEQYF	TGTGCCAGCAGTTTAAAGGGGTTGAGCGAGCAGTACTTC
13	many	TRBD2	TRBJ2-5	TRBV3-1	CASSQGRGETQYF	TGTGCCAGCAGCCAAGGGCGGGGGGAGACCCAGTACTTC
16	.	.	TRBJ2-6	TRBV27	CASSLSTGSGANVLTF	TGTGCCAGCAGTTTATCCACAGGGTCCGGGGCCAACGTCCTGACTTTC
12	.	.	TRBJ2-1	TRBV3-1	CASSWDTNEQFF	TGTGCCAGCAGCTGGGACACCAATGAGCAGTTCTTC
13	many	.	TRBJ2-5	TRBV2	CASARTLQETQYF	TGTGCCAGCGCCAGGACACTCCAAGAGACCCAGTACTTC
14	.	.	TRBJ2-3	TRBV5-5	CASRWTAITDTQYF	TGTGCCAGCAGGTGGACAGCGATCACAGATACGCAGTATTTT
16	.	.	TRBJ2-3	TRBV7-2	CASSLYPGESTDTQYF	TGTGCCAGCAGCTTGTATCCGGGAGAAAGCACAGATACGCAGTATTTT
16	.	.	TRBJ1-2	TRBV5-1	CASSRSPLYKDYGYTF	TGCGCCAGCAGCCGATCCCCTTTATACAAGGACTATGGCTACACCTTC